The 26 T cell receptor beta chains below were found in one sample sequenced in a study of blood T cell repertoires in COVID-19. The method was immunoSEQ multiplex PCR; TCRdb's version includes in-frame clones alone and lacks a portion of them. Of 100,000 to 150,000 clones in the sample, roughly 90% are singletons; the top ten hold more than 0.9%. What was sequenced was peripheral blood. The receptors were sampled from a woman over 75 with acute or convalescent COVID-19.

The genes are TRBV2 and TRBJ2-2, with 12 bases identical to TRBD2. V was clipped by 7 bases and J by 6 bases; unmatched bases: 6. CDR1 SNHLY and CDR2 FYNNEI come from the germline V gene. The CDR3 runs to 15 residues. As DNA, the CDR3 is TGTGCCAGCACCCTAGCGGGGGGGCGGGCCGGGGAGCTGTTTTTT. It specifies CASTLAGGRAGELFF.

This clone occurred a few times. The chain combines TRBV9 with TRBJ2-3, with TRBD2 identical over 16 bases. The CDR3 totals 17 residues. The germline V gene has CDR1 SGDLS and CDR2 YYNGEE. V shed 4 bases and J 4 bases; nucleotides not matched to a gene: 6. CDR3 loop: CASSLGTSGRAADTQYF. In nucleotides, the CDR3 is TGTGCCAGCAGCCTCGGGACTAGCGGGAGGGCGGCAGATACGCAGTATTTT.

The genes are TRBV14 and TRBJ1-6; no clear D gene. The CDR3 extends over 15 amino acids. The germline V gene encodes CDR1 SGHDN and CDR2 FVKESK. The ends were cut back, 4 bases at V and 0 bases at J, with 7 bases in the middle. The CDR3 spells CASSLGISYNSPLHF. CDR3 nucleotide sequence: TGTGCCAGCAGCCTCGGGATCTCCTATAATTCACCCCTCCACTTT.

The chain is built from TRBV11-2 and TRBJ2-1, with D perhaps matching TRBD2 (5 bases). From germline, CDR1 is SGHAT and CDR2 FQNNGV. The ends were cut back, 5 bases at V and 0 bases at J, with 11 bases in the middle. This CDR3 spans 15 amino acids. CDR3 sequence (DNA): TGTGCCAGCAGCACAGACGAGGGCTCCTACAATGAGCAGTTCTTC. Translated, it gives CASSTDEGSYNEQFF.

The V call is TRBV9, the J call TRBJ1-2; 7 bases are shared with TRBD1. Trimming took 3 bases from V and 5 from J; bases not matched to a gene: 10. Germline CDR1 reads SGDLS; CDR2 reads YYNGEE. The CDR3 spans 15 residues. This CDR3 is CASSAGTVSPYGYTF. CDR3 DNA: TGTGCCAGCAGCGCCGGGACAGTATCCCCTTATGGCTACACCTTC.

V usage is TRBV7-8 and J usage is TRBJ1-6; D is perhaps TRBD1 (5 bases). The CDR3 consists of 14 residues. Trimming stripped 6 bases from V and 10 bases from J, with 16 bases between. Germline CDR1 SGHVS, CDR2 FQNEAQ. The CDR3 sequence: CASSGDARGSPLHF. The CDR3 DNA sequence: TGTGCCAGCAGTGGGGACGCGCGGGGGTCACCCCTCCACTTT.

The chain uses TRBV5-4 and TRBJ2-3, with 8 bases lining up with TRBD1. The ends lost 4 bases at V and 5 bases at J; junction bases unmatched: 6. CDR1 is SGHNT and CDR2 is YYREEE in the germline V gene (reference sequence). The length of the CDR3 is 14 residues. The CDR3 sequence is CASSRLQGGDTQYF. The CDR3 DNA follows: TGTGCCAGCAGCCGATTACAGGGGGGAGATACGCAGTATTTT.

The rearrangement links TRBV29-1 to TRBJ1-1, with 7 positions matching TRBD1. Germline V gene data show CDR1 as SQVTM and CDR2 as ANQGSEA. The CDR3 runs 13 residues. V shed 7 bases, J shed 3 bases, and the junction held 8 bases outside the gene matches. CDR3 protein: CSGTGQLYTEAFF. The CDR3 DNA is TGCAGCGGGACAGGTCAACTGTACACTGAAGCTTTCTTT.

V and J are TRBV5-1 and TRBJ2-5; 8 bases line up with TRBD1. J gave up 5 bases and V 5 bases, and 8 bases lay outside the gene matches. CDR1 SGHRS and CDR2 YFSETQ come from the germline V gene. The CDR3 loop spans 14 amino acids. CDR3 bases: TGCGCCAGCAGTAGAGACAGGGGTGCGGAGACCCAGTACTTC. Translated: CASSRDRGAETQYF.

The rearrangement uses TRBV6-2 or TRBV6-3 and TRBJ2-7; D might be TRBD2 (5 bases). V was cut by 4 bases and J by 3 bases, with 13 bases left in between. This CDR3 comprises 14 residues. Germline-derived CDR1 and CDR2 are MNHEY and SVGEGT. As DNA, the CDR3 is TGTGCCAGCAGTTGGGGTAGCGCCTACTACGAGCAGTACTTC. It translates to CASSWGSAYYEQYF.

The rearrangement joins TRBV28 to TRBJ1-2, with TRBD1 matching over 8 bases. From germline, CDR1 is MDHEN and CDR2 SYDVKM. V lost 3 bases, J lost 7 bases, and 16 bases stayed unmatched. The CDR3 sequence is 17 residues long. CDR3 protein: CASSFSTGVTASRGYTF. CDR3 bases: TGTGCCAGCAGTTTTTCGACAGGGGTAACGGCGTCCCGTGGCTACACCTTC.

This clone appeared once. J is TRBJ2-7 and V is TRBV5-1; 10 bases fit TRBD1. Germline V gives CDR1 SGHRS, CDR2 YFSETQ. Trimming removed 4 bases from V and 2 bases from J; junction bases left unmatched: 3. The CDR3 spans 14 residues. The CDR3 nucleotides read TGCGCCAGCAGCCCCGGGACAGGGGCCTACGAGCAGTACTTC. Its translation: CASSPGTGAYEQYF.

With respect to this clone: The same CDR3 is also encoded by other DNA sequences in this sample. The chain employs TRBV28 and TRBJ1-2, with 9 nucleotides matching TRBD1. The CDR3 totals 13 residues. CDR1 is MDHEN, CDR2 SYDVKM, per germline. J gave up 8 bases and V 6 bases, and 7 bases lay outside the gene matches. CDR3: CASRQGARSGYTF. The CDR3 nucleotides read TGTGCCAGCAGACAGGGGGCGCGGAGCGGCTACACCTTC.

The genes are TRBV2 and TRBJ1-5; TRBD1 is a possible D gene (5 bases). Trimming removed 2 bases from V and 7 bases from J, with 9 bases in between. Germline loops: CDR1 SNHLY, CDR2 FYNNEI. This CDR3 comprises 13 residues. In nucleotides, the CDR3 is TGTGCCAGCAGTGAATTAGGGGCCCAGCCCCAGCATTTT. Its translation: CASSELGAQPQHF.

V is TRBV14 and J is TRBJ2-7, with 8 nucleotides matching TRBD2. Germline-derived CDR1 and CDR2 are SGHDN and FVKESK. V dropped 4 bases and J dropped 5; count of bases not matched to a gene: 10. The CDR3 has 15 amino acids. CDR3 bases: TGTGCCAGCAGCCGGGAAGCGGGAGCCGGCCACGAGCAGTACTTC. It is translated as CASSREAGAGHEQYF.

The chain employs TRBV27 and TRBJ1-5; D gene ambiguous. Trimming took 2 bases from V and 1 from J, leaving 9 bases between them. The CDR3 consists of 15 residues. Germline assignment: CDR1 MNHEY and CDR2 SMNVEV (reference sequence). The DNA for the CDR3 is TGTGCCAGCAGTTTAGGAGGCGGCAGCAATCAGCCCCAGCATTTT. As protein: CASSLGGGSNQPQHF.

This clone was seen more than once but under ten times. The chain has TRBV29-1 and TRBJ1-2, with a possible D match to TRBD1 (6 bases). Germline-derived CDR1 and CDR2 are SQVTM and ANQGSEA. The ends were cut back, 6 bases at V and 4 bases at J, with 15 bases in the middle. The CDR3 runs 13 residues. The CDR3 loop is CSVGDRRVYGYTF. The CDR3 nucleotides are TGCAGCGTGGGTGACAGGCGGGTCTATGGCTACACCTTC.

CDR3 DNA: TGTGCCTGGAGTGCGACAGGGGGCAGGTATGGCTACACCTTC. It specifies CAWSATGGRYGYTF. The chain employs TRBV30 and TRBJ1-2; TRBD1 matches at 10 bases. J gave up 5 bases and V 1 base, and 4 bases lay outside the gene matches. CDR1 is GTSNPN, CDR2 SVGIG, per germline (reference sequence). The CDR3 extends over 14 amino acids.

This clone was detected once. V usage is TRBV4-1 and J usage is TRBJ2-2; D may be TRBD2 (7 bases). The CDR3 loop spans 17 amino acids. Germline CDR1 reads MGHRA; CDR2 reads YSYEKL. Trimming cost V 2 bases and J 0 bases, with 13 bases left between them. CDR3 amino acids: CASSQTRGGANTGELFF. CDR3 coding DNA: TGCGCCAGCAGCCAAACTCGCGGGGGCGCGAACACCGGGGAGCTGTTTTTT.

This clone was seen only once. The chain joins TRBV7-3 to TRBJ2-1, with 14 positions matching TRBD2. CDR1 is SGHTA, CDR2 FQGTGA, per germline. Trimming removed 0 bases from V and 12 bases from J; junction bases left unmatched: 4. This CDR3 region has 15 residues. CDR3 nucleotides: TGTGCCAGCAGCTTAACGGGGACTAGCGGGGGTTGGCAGTTCTTC. This encodes CASSLTGTSGGWQFF.

The V gene is TRBV6-5, the J gene TRBJ2-1; D unclear. V lost 6 bases and J 1 base, leaving 10 bases between the germline ends. Germline CDR1 is MNHEY and CDR2 is SVGAGI. The length of the CDR3 is 14 residues. For the CDR3, the DNA is TGTGCCAGCAGACCGGGTCTTTCCTACAATGAGCAGTTCTTC. This translates into CASRPGLSYNEQFF.

The chain is built from TRBV18 and TRBJ2-1; the match to TRBD1 covers 7 bases. This CDR3 is built from 16 residues. Looked up from germline, CDR1 is KGHSH and CDR2 is LQKENI. V lost 3 bases to trimming and J lost 6 bases; unmatched junction nucleotides: 11. The CDR3 DNA sequence: TGTGCCAGCTCACCCAGGGGCGGCAGGGACAGCAATGAGCAGTTCTTC. Residues: CASSPRGGRDSNEQFF. Looking up the rest from reference TRBV18 and TRBJ2-1 gives the full variable domain: NAGVMQNPRHLVRRRGQEARLRCSPMKGHSHVYWYRQLPEEGLKFMVYLQKENIIDESGMPKERFSAEFPKEGPSILRIQQVVRGDSAAYFCASSPRGGRDSNEQFFGPGTRLTVL.

The chain joins TRBV28 to TRBJ1-3; possibly TRBD1 for D (5 bases). Trimming removed 3 bases at V and 4 bases at J, with 13 bases between. Germline V lookup: CDR1 MDHEN, CDR2 SYDVKM. The CDR3 sequence is 15 residues long. CDR3 sequence (DNA): TGTGCCAGCAGTTTGGGAGGGGCGAAGGGAAACACCATATATTTT. Translation: CASSLGGAKGNTIYF.

The V call is TRBV24-1, the J call TRBJ2-6; no definite D call. This CDR3 is 16 amino acids long. V lost 5 bases and J 0 bases, leaving 10 bases between the germline ends. CDR1 is KGHDR and CDR2 is SFDVKD in the germline V gene. CDR3 protein: CATSALGGSGANVLTF. The CDR3 DNA is TGTGCCACCAGTGCTCTAGGCGGCTCTGGGGCCAACGTCCTGACTTTC.

The gene calls are TRBV19 and TRBJ1-2; D possibly corresponds to TRBD1 (5 bases). Deletions cut 10 bases from V and 4 bases from J, with 19 bases between. The CDR3 spans 14 residues. CDR1 is LNHDA and CDR2 is SQIVND in the germline V gene (reference sequence). The CDR3 sequence: CATKGRDASYGYTF. The CDR3 nucleotides are TGTGCCACGAAAGGGCGGGACGCGAGCTATGGCTACACCTTC.

The rearrangement links TRBV7-8 to TRBJ2-1; D is possibly TRBD2 (5 bases). Germline CDR1 SGHVS, CDR2 FQNEAQ. Trimming cost V 1 base and J 2 bases, with 9 bases left between them. This CDR3 spans 15 amino acids. The CDR3 DNA sequence: TGTGCCAGCAGCTTAGGGAGAGGGCCCTACAATGAGCAGTTCTTC. It yields the protein CASSLGRGPYNEQFF. The full variable domain, in which reference TRBV7-8 and TRBJ2-1 provide the parts outside the CDR3, is GAGVSQSPRYKVAKRGQDVALRCDPISGHVSLFWYQQALGQGPEFLTYFQNEAQLDKSGLPSDRFFAERPEGSVSTLKIQRTQQEDSAVYLCASSLGRGPYNEQFFGPGTRLTVL.